The 3 T cell receptor beta chains below were found in one sample sequenced in a study of cytomegalovirus exposure and HLA in healthy donors. The protocol was immunoSEQ multiplex PCR, while the TCRdb copy is restricted to in-frame clones and leaves out a portion. The data contain some 200,000 clones, approximately 84% of them singletons. The sequenced sample was PBMCs. The receptor set was obtained from a woman aged 18-29 years in good health and CMV-seropositive.

This sequence joins TRBV6-4 and TRBJ2-1, with D perhaps TRBD1 (6 bases). CDR3 length: 17 amino acids. CDR1 is MRHNA, CDR2 SNTAGT, per germline. V shed 2 bases and J shed 9 bases, with 23 bases lying between them. Here the CDR3 DNA reads TGTGCCAGCAGTGACCCCAGGTTACAGGGTAACAAGTGTGAGCAGTTCTTC. Protein: CASSDPRLQGNKCEQFF.

The chain combines TRBV6-5 with TRBJ2-7; the D is unclear. The CDR3 spans 14 residues. Germline values: CDR1 MNHEY, CDR2 SVGAGI. Trimming took 5 bases from V and 0 from J, leaving 11 bases between them. The CDR3 reads CASSTRRSSYEQYF. The DNA for the CDR3 is TGTGCCAGCAGTACCCGCAGGTCCTCCTACGAGCAGTACTTC.

The chain carries TRBV29-1 and TRBJ2-5; TRBD1 might be the D (5 bases). V lost 0 bases and J lost 1, with 9 bases in between. Germline V lookup: CDR1 SQVTM, CDR2 ANQGSEA. The CDR3 covers 14 residues. CDR3 in amino acids: CSVEEQGGQETQYF. The CDR3 nucleotides are TGCAGCGTTGAAGAGCAGGGTGGCCAAGAGACCCAGTACTTC.